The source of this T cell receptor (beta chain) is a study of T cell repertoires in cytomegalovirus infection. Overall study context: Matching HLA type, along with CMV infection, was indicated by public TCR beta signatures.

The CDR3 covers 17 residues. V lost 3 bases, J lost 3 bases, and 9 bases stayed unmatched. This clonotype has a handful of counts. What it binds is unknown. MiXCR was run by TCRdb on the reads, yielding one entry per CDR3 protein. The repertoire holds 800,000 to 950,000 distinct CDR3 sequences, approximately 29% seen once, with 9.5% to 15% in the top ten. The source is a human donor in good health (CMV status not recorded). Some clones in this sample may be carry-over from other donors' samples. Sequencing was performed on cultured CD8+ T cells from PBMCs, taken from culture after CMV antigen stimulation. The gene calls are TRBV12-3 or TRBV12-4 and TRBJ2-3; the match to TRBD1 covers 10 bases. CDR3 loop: CASSFRVRDRGTDTQYF. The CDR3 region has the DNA TGTGCCAGCAGTTTCCGTGTCCGGGACAGGGGAACAGATACGCAGTATTTT.